The 17 T cell receptor beta chains reported below all come from one sample, sequenced in a study of blood T cell repertoires in COVID-19. Assay used: immunoSEQ multiplex PCR; TCRdb lists only in-frame clones, some missing. The table includes about 240,000 clones, approximately 78% detected once. The specimen was peripheral blood. These receptors were obtained from a woman aged 55-75 years with active or convalescent COVID-19.

The chain joins TRBV11-2 to TRBJ1-1; TRBD1 matches at 9 bases. Germline V gene data show CDR1 as SGHAT and CDR2 as FQNNGV. The CDR3 is 12 amino acids. V was clipped by 5 bases and J by 9 bases; unmatched bases: 4. The CDR3 DNA sequence: TGTGCCAGCAGCGGGGACAGGGTGAAAGCTTTCTTT. This gives the protein CASSGDRVKAFF.

This chain connects TRBV6-2 or TRBV6-3 to TRBJ2-7, with 12 bases identical to TRBD2. V gave up 6 bases and J gave up 0 bases; unmatched junction bases: 15. Germline assignment: CDR1 MNHEY and CDR2 SVGEGT. CDR3 length equals 19 residues. In DNA form, the CDR3 reads TGTGCCAGCAGCTTTAAGACTAGCGGGGGACGGAAAAGCTCCTACGAGCAGTACTTC. Its translation is CASSFKTSGGRKSSYEQYF.

This chain connects TRBV14 to TRBJ1-1; 10 nucleotides match TRBD1. The V gene end was trimmed by 4 bases and the J gene end by 6 bases; junction bases not matched to a gene: 11. There are 16 residues in the CDR3. CDR1 is SGHDN and CDR2 is FVKESK in the germline V gene. As DNA, the CDR3 is TGTGCCAGCAGCCCCCGCTTCGGACAGGGGGAATCTGAAGCTTTCTTT. Its protein is CASSPRFGQGESEAFF.

This chain connects TRBV20-1 to TRBJ1-1, with a tentative D call TRBD1 (6 bases). Germline CDR1 is DFQATT and CDR2 is SNEGSKA (reference sequence). Between the trimmed V and J ends, which lost 3 bases and 5 bases, there was a span of 10 bases. The CDR3 length is 12 residues. CDR3 protein: CSASRQGTEAFF. Written as DNA, the CDR3 is TGCAGTGCTAGTAGGCAGGGGACTGAAGCTTTCTTT.

The chain carries TRBV5-1 and TRBJ1-5, with D possibly matching TRBD1 (5 bases). This CDR3 is built from 15 residues. Looked up from germline, CDR1 is SGHRS and CDR2 is YFSETQ. V was shortened by 2 bases and J by 3 bases, with 12 bases between the two germline ends. CDR3 residues: CASSFAGGDNQPQHF. In DNA form, the CDR3 reads TGCGCCAGCAGCTTCGCCGGGGGGGACAATCAGCCCCAGCATTTT.

The chain recombines TRBV5-1 with TRBJ2-6, with 7 bases that match TRBD1. This CDR3 contains 16 residues. Germline V CDR1 and CDR2: SGHRS, YFSETQ. With 0 bases clipped from V and 4 bases from J, the junction kept 4 bases outside the gene matches. The CDR3 DNA reads TGCGCCAGCAGCTTGGGAACAGGGGTAGGGGCCAACGTCCTGACTTTC. Its protein is CASSLGTGVGANVLTF. Full variable domain (rest looked up from reference TRBV5-1 and TRBJ2-6): KAGVTQTPRYLIKTRGQQVTLSCSPISGHRSVSWYQQTPGQGLQFLFEYFSETQRNKGNFPGRFSGRQFSNSRSEMNVSTLELGDSALYLCASSLGTGVGANVLTFGAGSRLTVL.

J is TRBJ2-2 and V is TRBV5-1; D unresolved. The CDR3 extends over 15 amino acids. V was trimmed by 0 bases and J by 3 bases, leaving 9 bases between them. CDR1 and CDR2 from the germline V gene are SGHRS and YFSETQ. The CDR3 DNA reads as TGCGCCAGCAGCTTGGGCGACTTGGACACCGGGGAGCTGTTTTTT. It is translated as CASSLGDLDTGELFF.

The chain joins TRBV6-6 to TRBJ2-7, with 7 bases identical to TRBD1. The CDR3 contains 14 residues. The junction had 5 bases not matched to a gene; V was cut back by 4 bases and J by 2 bases. Germline V lookup: CDR1 MNHNY, CDR2 SVGAGI (reference sequence). CDR3 sequence reads: CASSSQQGPYEQYF. DNA of the CDR3: TGTGCCAGCAGTTCTCAACAGGGGCCCTACGAGCAGTACTTC.

The chain employs TRBV15 and TRBJ2-1; 12 nucleotides line up with TRBD2. This CDR3 has 15 amino acids. Germline assignment: CDR1 LNHNV and CDR2 YYDKDF (reference sequence). J lost 8 bases, V lost 5 bases, and 7 bases had no gene match. The CDR3 spells CATSSGTSGLYEQFF. CDR3 nucleotides: TGTGCCACCAGCTCCGGGACTAGCGGGTTGTATGAGCAGTTCTTC.

The chain employs TRBV29-1 and TRBJ2-3; 7 nucleotides line up with TRBD2. The CDR3 is 13 amino acids. The V segment lost 6 bases and the J segment 6 bases; nucleotides outside the gene matches: 9. The germline V gene has CDR1 SQVTM and CDR2 ANQGSEA. This chain's CDR3 is CSVPWEGGDTQYF. DNA for the CDR3: TGCAGCGTACCGTGGGAGGGAGGGGATACGCAGTATTTT.

This clone was found once. The V gene is TRBV4-1, the J gene TRBJ2-1, with D possibly TRBD1 on 6 matching bases. The germline CDR1 and CDR2 sequences are MGHRA and YSYEKL. V shed 1 base and J shed 3 bases, with 13 bases lying between them. The CDR3 length is 16 residues. CDR3 DNA sequence: TGCGCCAGCAGCCAAGTCCAGGGGCCAAACTACAATGAGCAGTTCTTC. Residues: CASSQVQGPNYNEQFF.

The chain is built from TRBV5-1 and TRBJ1-4; D perhaps matches TRBD1 (5 bases). Germline CDR1 SGHRS, CDR2 YFSETQ. V lost 4 bases to trimming and J lost 6 bases, with 16 bases between them. CDR3 length: 15 amino acids. CDR3 sequence reads: CASSPGWQEDEKLFF. Written as DNA, the CDR3 is TGCGCCAGCAGCCCAGGGTGGCAGGAAGATGAAAAACTGTTTTTT. Full variable domain (remainder filled in from reference TRBV5-1 and TRBJ1-4): KAGVTQTPRYLIKTRGQQVTLSCSPISGHRSVSWYQQTPGQGLQFLFEYFSETQRNKGNFPGRFSGRQFSNSRSEMNVSTLELGDSALYLCASSPGWQEDEKLFFGSGTQLSVL.

This rearrangement joins TRBV5-1 to TRBJ2-1, with a weak D call TRBD1 (6 bases). The CDR3 runs to 14 residues. The V gene's germline CDR1 is SGHRS and CDR2 YFSETQ. The ends were cut back, 4 bases at V and 0 bases at J, with 8 bases in the middle. The CDR3 coding sequence is TGCGCCAGCAGCCGGGACACCTCCTACAATGAGCAGTTCTTC. It encodes CASSRDTSYNEQFF.

This sequence joins TRBV3-1 (or the pseudogene TRBV3-2) and TRBJ1-6; 7 nucleotides line up with TRBD1. V dropped 5 bases and J dropped 7; count of bases not matched to a gene: 8. This CDR3 contains 15 residues. The germline V gene has CDR1 LGHDT and CDR2 YNNKEL (reference sequence). The CDR3: CASSKRQGDNSPLHF. The CDR3, as DNA: TGTGCCAGCAGCAAAAGACAGGGAGACAATTCACCCCTCCACTTT.

The chain uses TRBV7-8 and TRBJ2-5; TRBD1 matches at 7 bases. The CDR3 consists of 14 residues. CDR1 and CDR2 (germline): SGHVS, FQNEAQ. Trimming took 0 bases from V and 5 from J; bases not matched to a gene: 3. The CDR3 DNA sequence: TGTGCCAGCAGCTTAGCAGGGGGCAGGGAGACCCAGTACTTC. Encoded protein: CASSLAGGRETQYF.

This clone was counted only a few times. J is TRBJ1-2 and V is TRBV5-1; TRBD1 is a possible D gene (5 bases). V lost 3 bases to trimming and J lost 8 bases, with 14 bases between them. The germline CDR1 and CDR2 sequences are SGHRS and YFSETQ. The length of the CDR3 is 13 residues. In DNA form, the CDR3 reads TGCGCCAGCAGCTGGGGCGAGTCTGACGGCTACACCTTC. Translating it yields CASSWGESDGYTF. Full variable domain (remainder filled in from reference TRBV5-1 and TRBJ1-2): KAGVTQTPRYLIKTRGQQVTLSCSPISGHRSVSWYQQTPGQGLQFLFEYFSETQRNKGNFPGRFSGRQFSNSRSEMNVSTLELGDSALYLCASSWGESDGYTFGSGTRLTVV.

This clone has just a few counts. The chain is built from TRBV2 and TRBJ1-5; 8 bases are shared with TRBD1. Per the germline V gene, CDR1 is SNHLY and CDR2 is FYNNEI. The CDR3 length is 14 residues. V was pared by 5 bases and J by 5 bases, with 5 bases of the junction left unmatched. The CDR3 nucleotides read TGTGCCAGCAGTCTTGACAGGGGCGATCAGCCCCAGCATTTT. Its protein product is CASSLDRGDQPQHF.